This T cell receptor beta chain stems from a study of cytomegalovirus exposure and HLA in healthy donors. Broader study findings: In a later analysis, first-cohort TCR clusters were found to tend to co-occur in the approximately 120 validation repertoires.

Repertoires were generated with immunoSEQ multiplex PCR, while TCRdb's copy carries only in-frame clones and drops some. Of about 170,000 clones in the sample, 86% were seen once. As to this clone: Its target is unknown.

Sequencing was performed on PBMCs. The sequence came from a woman under 30 in good health and CMV-seronegative.

The DNA for the CDR3 is TGTGCCAGCAGTCATGCTAGGGGGAACACTGAAGCTTTCTTT. It translates to CASSHARGNTEAFF. The rearrangement joins TRBV27 to TRBJ1-1; maybe TRBD1 (5 bases). Per the germline V gene, CDR1 is MNHEY and CDR2 is SMNVEV (reference sequence). The CDR3 is 14 residues long. V was shortened by 5 bases and J by 1 base, with 11 bases between the two germline ends.